One sample yielded the 28 T cell receptor beta chains listed below, sequenced in a study of shared clonotypes between healthy human individuals. Produced via immunoSEQ multiplex PCR; TCRdb's table is partial and in-frame only. The sample has 800,000 to 1,200,000 clones, around 82% seen once. The material sequenced was memory CD4+ T cells from PBMCs. Subset here: CD45RA-negative fraction. Source of these receptors: a man aged 18-30 years in good health. Some clones in this sample may be carry-over from other donors' samples.

This clone has only one observation. Different DNA sequences within this sample yield the same CDR3. The rearrangement links TRBV5-1 to TRBJ2-3; either TRBD1 or TRBD2 may fit D (5 bases each). V shed 4 bases and J shed 1 base, with 13 bases lying between them. The length of the CDR3 is 15 residues. Germline V gives CDR1 SGHRS, CDR2 YFSETQ. CDR3 in amino acids: CASSLGVLGTDTQYF. The CDR3 DNA is TGCGCCAGCAGCCTGGGGGTGTTGGGCACAGATACGCAGTATTTT.

CDR3 protein: CASSLSRLADTQYF. The CDR3 nucleotides are TGTGCCAGCAGTTTATCCCGACTAGCAGATACGCAGTATTTT. J is TRBJ2-3 and V is TRBV27, with a possible D match to TRBD2 (6 bases). This CDR3 is 14 amino acids long. V lost 0 bases to trimming and J lost 4 bases, with 8 bases between them. The germline gives CDR1 MNHEY, CDR2 SMNVEV (reference sequence).

The chain carries TRBV5-1 and TRBJ1-1; TRBD1 aligns across 7 bases. Germline assignment: CDR1 SGHRS and CDR2 YFSETQ. The CDR3 sequence is 13 residues long. V trimming: 0 bases; J trimming: 7 bases; junction bases outside the gene matches: 3. The CDR3 spells CASSLAGTDEAFF. CDR3 nucleotide sequence: TGCGCCAGCAGCTTGGCCGGGACAGATGAAGCTTTCTTT.

This clone has only a few counts. This chain links TRBV28 with TRBJ1-1; D gene uncertain. The V end lost 4 bases, the J end lost 1 base, and 1 base lay between the germline ends. The CDR3 extends over 11 amino acids. CDR1 and CDR2 from the germline V gene are MDHEN and SYDVKM. The CDR3 sequence: CASSWNTEAFF. Written as DNA, the CDR3 is TGTGCCAGCAGTTGGAACACTGAAGCTTTCTTT.

This sequence joins TRBV6-5 and TRBJ2-7; D may be TRBD1 (5 bases). Germline V gene data show CDR1 as MNHEY and CDR2 as SVGAGI. The CDR3 covers 15 residues. The ends were cut back, 0 bases at V and 3 bases at J, with 12 bases in the middle. In DNA form, the CDR3 reads TGTGCCAGCAGTTACTCTCAGGGTGTGGGCTACGAGCAGTACTTC. Protein sequence: CASSYSQGVGYEQYF.

This clone was detected many times. Written as DNA, the CDR3 is TGTGCCAGCAGCGCCTCGGGACTACCCGTGGGGGAGCAGTACTTC. Translation: CASSASGLPVGEQYF. The gene calls are TRBV9 and TRBJ2-7; 7 bases align to TRBD2. There are 15 residues in the CDR3. Unmatched junction bases numbered 13, after V lost 3 bases and J lost 7 bases. Germline CDR1 and CDR2: SGDLS and YYNGEE.

With regard to this clone: This clone may be a read error of a much larger clone one base away. Because it lacks the conserved phenylalanine or tryptophan at the end, this CDR3 is likely a read error. The chain uses TRBV7-3 and TRBJ1-1; a weak D match, TRBD1 (6 bases). The V gene's germline CDR1 is SGHTA and CDR2 FQGTGA. The CDR3 sequence is 13 residues long. The V end was cut by 3 bases, the J end by 7 bases, with 12 bases between. The CDR3 here is CASSFRQGLEAFL. CDR3 in DNA: TGTGCCAGCAGCTTCAGGCAGGGGCTTGAAGCTTTCCTT.

The chain combines TRBV2 with TRBJ2-7; no firm D call. CDR3 length equals 15 residues. Trimming removed 7 bases at V and 2 bases at J, with 18 bases between. CDR1 SNHLY and CDR2 FYNNEI come from the germline V gene. CDR3 amino acids: CASILQRGLPYEQYF. The DNA for the CDR3 is TGTGCCAGCATTTTACAGCGTGGTTTGCCCTACGAGCAGTACTTC.

The V gene is TRBV7-9, the J gene TRBJ1-2; D is unresolved. This CDR3 spans 15 amino acids. The V end was cut by 6 bases, the J end by 2 bases, with 16 bases between. Looked up from germline, CDR1 is SEHNR and CDR2 is FQNEAQ (reference sequence). The CDR3 nucleotides read TGTGCCAGCAGTGGGCAGGAATACACCAACTATGGCTACACCTTC. This gives the protein CASSGQEYTNYGYTF.

This chain uses TRBV15 with TRBJ2-2; the D is unclear. The germline V gene encodes CDR1 LNHNV and CDR2 YYDKDF (reference sequence). CDR3 length: 14 residues. The V and J ends lost 0 bases and 4 bases respectively, with 6 bases between them. CDR3 nucleotides: TGTGCCACCAGCAGAGATCGGATCACCGGGGAGCTGTTTTTT. It codes for CATSRDRITGELFF.

The chain uses TRBV27 and TRBJ2-7, with D unresolved. Trimming removed 6 bases at V and 0 bases at J, with 15 bases between. The CDR3 has 15 residues. Germline V lookup: CDR1 MNHEY, CDR2 SMNVEV (reference sequence). The CDR3 DNA reads TGTGCCAGCAGCCCAAGACGGTGGCTCTCCTACGAGCAGTACTTC. Translation: CASSPRRWLSYEQYF.

This chain connects TRBV7-9 to TRBJ1-2, with no clear D. CDR1 SEHNR and CDR2 FQNEAQ come from the germline V gene (reference sequence). Trimming cost V 4 bases and J 6 bases, with 12 bases left between them. CDR3 length: 13 amino acids. CDR3 loop: CASSSEGWHGYTF. The CDR3 DNA sequence: TGTGCCAGCAGCTCAGAGGGATGGCATGGCTACACCTTC.

The gene calls are TRBV7-8 and TRBJ2-3, with D maybe TRBD1 (7 bases). Trimming took 5 bases from V and 5 from J, leaving 17 bases between them. Germline V lookup: CDR1 SGHVS, CDR2 FQNEAQ. CDR3 length: 15 residues. DNA of the CDR3: TGTGCCAGCAGCCCCAGGGGGGAGCGGGTAGATACGCAGTATTTT. The encoded protein is CASSPRGERVDTQYF.

The genes are TRBV4-1 and TRBJ2-4; D gene unclear. This CDR3 contains 13 residues. Trimming took 7 bases from V and 0 from J, leaving 7 bases between them. Per germline, CDR1 MGHRA and CDR2 YSYEKL. In nucleotides, the CDR3 is TGCGCCAGCAAGGGAATAGCCAAAAACATTCAGTACTTC. This translates into CASKGIAKNIQYF.

This clone has only one observation. The V and J genes are TRBV15 and TRBJ1-5; maybe TRBD1 (6 bases). The CDR3 totals 16 residues. Germline V lookup: CDR1 LNHNV, CDR2 YYDKDF (reference sequence). The V gene lost 1 base and the J gene lost 0 bases, with 10 bases spanning the gap. The CDR3 DNA follows: TGTGCCACCAGCAGAGCGGACAGAAATAGCAATCAGCCCCAGCATTTT. Protein product: CATSRADRNSNQPQHF. Full variable domain (outside the CDR3, taken from reference TRBV15 and TRBJ1-5): DAMVIQNPRYQVTQFGKPVTLSCSQTLNHNVMYWYQQKSSQAPKLLFHYYDKDFNNEADTPDNFQSRRPNTSFCFLDIRSPGLGDTAMYLCATSRADRNSNQPQHFGDGTRLSIL.

Details on this clone: Other DNA sequences of this sample code for an identical CDR3. The V and J genes are TRBV7-2 and TRBJ1-5; the D is unclear. CDR3 length equals 13 residues. Germline V CDR1 and CDR2: SGHTA, FQGNSA. V was clipped by 5 bases and J by 4 bases, with 9 bases between them. In DNA form, the CDR3 reads TGTGCCAGCAGCCCCGACGGTAATCAGCCCCAGCATTTT. It yields the protein CASSPDGNQPQHF.

This clone was recorded only once. The rearrangement joins TRBV18 to TRBJ2-1; perhaps TRBD2 as D (5 bases). Trimming shortened V by 1 base and J by 9 bases, and 16 bases separated the two germline ends. CDR1 is KGHSH and CDR2 is LQKENI in the germline V gene. CDR3 length equals 15 residues. CDR3 sequence reads: CASSPLPAGRAEQFF. CDR3 bases: TGTGCCAGCTCACCACTGCCCGCTGGGCGGGCTGAGCAGTTCTTC.

This clone has ten or more counts. V usage is TRBV7-3 and J usage is TRBJ2-2; tentatively, D is TRBD1 (6 bases). The length of the CDR3 is 15 residues. Germline-derived CDR1 and CDR2 are SGHTA and FQGTGA. V shed 4 bases and J shed 3 bases, with 12 bases lying between them. Written as DNA, the CDR3 is TGTGCCAGCAGCTCAGGGGAGCGGTACACCGGGGAGCTGTTTTTT. Protein sequence: CASSSGERYTGELFF.

The chain employs TRBV19 and TRBJ2-3; TRBD1 agrees at 8 bases. The CDR3 loop spans 15 amino acids. Germline trimming cut 6 bases from V and 3 bases from J; bases unmatched to any gene: 8. Per germline, CDR1 LNHDA and CDR2 SQIVND (reference sequence). CDR3 protein: CASRYTGTGTDTQYF. In DNA, the CDR3 is TGTGCCAGTAGATATACCGGGACAGGAACAGATACGCAGTATTTT.

The genes are TRBV13 and TRBJ1-3, with D perhaps matching TRBD1 (6 bases). The CDR3 is 16 residues long. Trimming took off 5 bases at V and 4 bases at J, with 18 bases between the two ends. CDR1 and CDR2 (germline): PRHDT, FYEKMQ (reference sequence). The CDR3 sequence: CASSARAGAGGNTIYF. CDR3 in DNA: TGTGCCAGCAGCGCAAGGGCAGGGGCGGGAGGAAACACCATATATTTT. Filled out from reference TRBV13 and TRBJ1-3, the complete variable domain reads AAGVIQSPRHLIKEKRETATLKCYPIPRHDTVYWYQQGPGQDPQFLISFYEKMQSDKGSIPDRFSAQQFSDYHSELNMSSLELGDSALYFCASSARAGAGGNTIYFGEGSWLTVV.

The gene calls are TRBV4-2 and TRBJ1-1; tentative D call: TRBD1 (5 bases). CDR1 and CDR2 from the germline V gene are LGHNA and YNFKEQ. This CDR3 spans 14 amino acids. Trimming took off 4 bases at V and 1 base at J, with 10 bases between the two ends. CDR3 bases: TGTGCCAGCAGCCTGGACGGACAGAACACTGAAGCTTTCTTT. Translation gives CASSLDGQNTEAFF.

This clone was seen more than once but under ten times. The chain employs TRBV27 and TRBJ2-1; 13 bases align to TRBD2. Germline CDR1 reads MNHEY; CDR2 reads SMNVEV (reference sequence). The CDR3 totals 18 residues. Losses at the gene ends were 6 bases for V and 0 bases for J; bases not matched to a gene: 8. The CDR3 DNA is TGTGCCAGCAGGACGGGACTAGCGGGATTGAGCTCCTACAATGAGCAGTTCTTC. Residues: CASRTGLAGLSSYNEQFF.

The chain joins TRBV30 to TRBJ2-5; D is perhaps TRBD2 (6 bases). With the DNA end fitting TRBJ2-7 better, the J assignment may be wrong. The CDR3 spans 17 residues. Germline V gene data show CDR1 as GTSNPN and CDR2 as SVGIG (reference sequence). CDR3 DNA: TGTGCCTGGAGTGTACGTATCGGGAGCGCCCTCTCCTACGAGCAGTACTTC. The encoded protein is CAWSVRIGSALSYEQYF.

V gene TRBV5-4 combines with J gene TRBJ2-6, with TRBD1 identical over 7 bases. The CDR3 loop spans 17 amino acids. With 2 bases clipped from V and 4 bases from J, the junction kept 9 bases outside the gene matches. The V gene's germline CDR1 is SGHNT and CDR2 YYREEE (reference sequence). CDR3 nucleotides: TGTGCCAGCAGCTTACTAACGACAGGGCGGGGGGCCAACGTCCTGACTTTC. Protein: CASSLLTTGRGANVLTF.

The rearrangement links TRBV7-8 to TRBJ2-2; 7 positions match TRBD2. V lost 0 bases, J lost 6 bases, and 7 bases stayed unmatched. From germline, CDR1 is SGHVS and CDR2 FQNEAQ. This CDR3 has 16 residues. The CDR3 sequence: CASSLAGTNRPGELFF. The CDR3 bases are TGTGCCAGCAGCTTAGCGGGGACTAACCGTCCCGGGGAGCTGTTTTTT. Variable domain in full (rest from reference TRBV7-8 and TRBJ2-2): GAGVSQSPRYKVAKRGQDVALRCDPISGHVSLFWYQQALGQGPEFLTYFQNEAQLDKSGLPSDRFFAERPEGSVSTLKIQRTQQEDSAVYLCASSLAGTNRPGELFFGEGSRLTVL.

The V call is TRBV2, the J call TRBJ2-5; perhaps TRBD2 as D (6 bases). The ends were cut back, 6 bases at V and 2 bases at J, with 13 bases in the middle. This CDR3 has 14 residues. Per germline, CDR1 SNHLY and CDR2 FYNNEI. CDR3 bases: TGTGCCAGCAGCCGTAGCGGAGGGCAAGAGACCCAGTACTTC. It translates to CASSRSGGQETQYF.

The chain couples TRBV18 to TRBJ1-1; tentative D call: TRBD1 (6 bases). The germline V gene encodes CDR1 KGHSH and CDR2 LQKENI. This CDR3 spans 14 amino acids. Trimming took 1 base from V and 1 from J, leaving 7 bases between them. The CDR3 loop reads CASSPQQGNTEAFF. For the CDR3, the DNA is TGTGCCAGCTCACCACAACAGGGGAACACTGAAGCTTTCTTT.

As to this clone: Other nucleotide sequences in the sample specify the same CDR3. The rearrangement joins TRBV19 to TRBJ2-7; D gene uncertain. The germline gives CDR1 LNHDA, CDR2 SQIVND (reference sequence). The CDR3 consists of 13 residues. The V and J ends lost 3 bases and 2 bases respectively, with 8 bases between them. The CDR3 region is CASSMGPTYEQYF. Here the CDR3 DNA reads TGTGCCAGTAGTATGGGCCCCACCTACGAGCAGTACTTC.